This TCR beta chain is drawn from a study of blood T cell repertoires in COVID-19. Overall study: Donors in the United States, Italy and Spain gave samples during acute or convalescent COVID-19. Sample material is recorded as cDNA or gDNA derived from T cells, B-cell-depleted T cells, or PBMCs.

How the authors handled the data: Amplification with reference gene primers provided the estimates of nucleated cell counts. Clones were read by immunoSEQ multiplex PCR, and TCRdb kept only the in-frame ones, dropping some. V, J and clone size are those of that table, while D and trimming were read from the DNA. The profile shows about 36,000 clones, nearly 90% of them singletons. V dropped 7 bases and J dropped 6 bases, with 15 bases sitting between them. Looked up from germline, CDR1 is MNHEY and CDR2 is SVGAGI. CDR3 length: 13 amino acids. The TCR sequence derives from a human donor in a cohort sampled during active COVID-19. V is TRBV6-5 and J is TRBJ1-2; maybe TRBD1 (6 bases). Sequencing was carried out using peripheral blood. The CDR3 region has the DNA TGTGCCAGCAATAAACAGGGAGTGAATGGCTACACCTTC. Translation: CASNKQGVNGYTF.